The 26 T cell receptor beta chains below were found in one sample sequenced in a study of control samples from healthy donors and cancer patients. Assay used: immunoSEQ multiplex PCR; TCRdb lists only in-frame clones, some missing. The sample includes about 220,000 clones, roughly 94% of them seen just once. The sample taken for sequencing was blood. These receptors were taken from a man aged 50 to 59 in good health.

CDR3 DNA: TGTGCCTGGAGTGGAGGACAGGGGACAGATACGCAGTATTTT. Encoded protein: CAWSGGQGTDTQYF. This rearrangement joins TRBV30 to TRBJ2-3, with 9 bases matching TRBD1. In germline, CDR1 is GTSNPN, CDR2 SVGIG (reference sequence). The V segment lost 1 base and the J segment 3 bases; nucleotides outside the gene matches: 2. This CDR3 region has 14 residues.

The chain couples TRBV6-5 to TRBJ1-2; D gene unclear. The CDR3 is 12 residues long. Trimming shortened V by 4 bases and J by 4 bases, and 7 bases separated the two germline ends. Looked up from germline, CDR1 is MNHEY and CDR2 is SVGAGI. The CDR3 sequence: CASSSSLYGYTF. For the CDR3, the DNA is TGTGCCAGCAGTTCCAGCCTCTATGGCTACACCTTC.

The genes are TRBV5-1 and TRBJ2-3; no reliable D call. The CDR3 consists of 17 residues. Germline V lookup: CDR1 SGHRS, CDR2 YFSETQ. Trimming removed 0 bases from V and 0 bases from J, with 14 bases in between. CDR3 in DNA: TGCGCCAGCAGCTTGGGTTATCGGCGAACTAGCACAGATACGCAGTATTTT. Translation: CASSLGYRRTSTDTQYF.

The chain couples TRBV6-5 to TRBJ1-1, with 11 bases matching TRBD1. V lost 10 bases to trimming and J lost 2 bases; unmatched junction nucleotides: 6. CDR3 length: 14 amino acids. Germline V gene sequence: CDR1 MNHEY, CDR2 SVGAGI. The DNA for the CDR3 is TGTGCCACCAGGACAGGGGGCAGTAACACTGAAGCTTTCTTT. Protein product: CATRTGGSNTEAFF.

V is TRBV6-5 and J is TRBJ1-2, with 7 bases aligning to TRBD1. Germline trimming cut 2 bases from V and 4 bases from J; bases unmatched to any gene: 7. The germline gives CDR1 MNHEY, CDR2 SVGAGI. This CDR3 region has 15 residues. In DNA form, the CDR3 reads TGTGCCAGCAGTTACCGTGACAGGGCCTTCTATGGCTACACCTTC. It translates to CASSYRDRAFYGYTF.

The chain uses TRBV18 and TRBJ1-1; D may be TRBD1 (6 bases). The CDR3 sequence is 15 residues long. Germline CDR1 KGHSH, CDR2 LQKENI. V was trimmed by 3 bases and J by 1 base, leaving 12 bases between them. The CDR3 protein is CASSPSGAGNTEAFF. CDR3 nucleotide sequence: TGTGCCAGCTCACCGTCAGGGGCGGGGAACACTGAAGCTTTCTTT.

CDR3 sequence: CASSHPTDSPAQFF. The CDR3 DNA reads as TGTGCCAGCAGCCATCCCACGGACTCACCAGCCCAGTTCTTC. V gene TRBV4-2 combines with J gene TRBJ2-1, with D maybe TRBD2 (5 bases). The CDR3 is made up of 14 amino acids. Germline assignment: CDR1 LGHNA and CDR2 YNFKEQ. Trimming stripped 3 bases from V and 13 bases from J, with 19 bases between.

The chain links TRBV27 to TRBJ2-2; 7 bases map to TRBD1. Trimming took 3 bases from V and 5 from J; bases not matched to a gene: 6. This CDR3 is 15 amino acids long. Germline CDR1 MNHEY, CDR2 SMNVEV (reference sequence). The CDR3 protein is CASSFGDRFTGELFF. CDR3 coding DNA: TGTGCCAGCAGTTTTGGGGACAGATTTACCGGGGAGCTGTTTTTT.

The chain couples TRBV27 to TRBJ2-1, with 7 nucleotides matching TRBD1. The V and J ends lost 5 bases and 4 bases, in that order; junction bases with no gene match: 14. CDR3 size: 17 residues. Germline CDR1 is MNHEY and CDR2 is SMNVEV (reference sequence). The CDR3 sequence: CASSPNPPGQIYNEQFF. In DNA, the CDR3 is TGTGCCAGCAGTCCAAACCCACCGGGACAGATATACAATGAGCAGTTCTTC.

The genes are TRBV5-8 and TRBJ2-2; TRBD1 matches at 12 bases. CDR1 and CDR2 (germline): SGHTS, YDEGEE. The junction had 11 bases not matched to a gene; V was cut back by 4 bases and J by 7 bases. This CDR3 has 17 amino acids. Written as DNA, the CDR3 is TGTGCCAGCAGCACCTGGGACAGGGGGCGATATAGCGGGGAGCTGTTTTTT. Translated, it gives CASSTWDRGRYSGELFF.

The chain links TRBV10-3 to TRBJ2-7; D perhaps matches TRBD1 (5 bases). Looked up from germline, CDR1 is ENHRY and CDR2 is SYGVKD. Between the trimmed V and J ends, which lost 2 bases and 3 bases, there was a span of 11 bases. The CDR3 is made up of 14 amino acids. CDR3 in DNA: TGTGCCATCAGTGAGGAGATGCAGGGCTACGAGCAGTACTTC. Amino acid sequence: CAISEEMQGYEQYF.

V gene TRBV10-3 combines with J gene TRBJ1-2; possible D gene TRBD1, 6 bases. Trimming left V 0 bases short and J 4 bases short, with 12 bases between. The CDR3 has 15 residues. Germline CDR1 and CDR2: ENHRY and SYGVKD. CDR3 nucleotides: TGTGCCATCAGTGAGTCACCGGGGGGCCCCTATGGCTACACCTTC. It specifies CAISESPGGPYGYTF.

V and J are TRBV7-9 and TRBJ1-2; D is unclear. CDR3 length equals 12 residues. CDR1 and CDR2 from the germline V gene are SEHNR and FQNEAQ (reference sequence). Trimming shortened V by 5 bases and J by 5 bases, and 9 bases separated the two germline ends. This chain's CDR3 is CASSPDGYGYTF. In nucleotides, the CDR3 is TGTGCCAGCAGCCCCGACGGATATGGCTACACCTTC. Based on the CDR3 plus reference TRBV7-9 and TRBJ1-2, the full variable domain is DTGVSQNPRHKITKRGQNVTFRCDPISEHNRLYWYRQTLGQGPEFLTYFQNEAQLEKSRLLSDRFSAERPKGSFSTLEIQRTEQGDSAMYLCASSPDGYGYTFGSGTRLTVV.

The gene calls are TRBV11-2 and TRBJ2-2; the D is unclear. In germline, CDR1 is SGHAT, CDR2 FQNNGV. The V end was cut by 6 bases, the J end by 1 base, with 12 bases between. This CDR3 region has 15 residues. Here the CDR3 DNA reads TGTGCCAGCAGTTCACACCGGCTGAACACCGGGGAGCTGTTTTTT. It is translated as CASSSHRLNTGELFF.

This chain uses TRBV5-1 with TRBJ1-1; D is unclear. Germline CDR1 SGHRS, CDR2 YFSETQ. Trimming removed 3 bases at V and 0 bases at J, with 9 bases between. The CDR3 is 14 residues long. The CDR3, as DNA: TGCGCCAGCAGCTCGTCGAACATGAACACTGAAGCTTTCTTT. Amino acid sequence: CASSSSNMNTEAFF.

This CDR3 reads CASSFGGAVDTQYF. In nucleotides, the CDR3 is TGCGCCAGCAGCTTCGGGGGGGCCGTAGATACGCAGTATTTT. The chain carries TRBV5-1 and TRBJ2-3; TRBD2 matches 8 bases. CDR1 is SGHRS and CDR2 is YFSETQ in the germline V gene. The CDR3 covers 14 residues. The ends lost 2 bases at V and 5 bases at J; junction bases unmatched: 4.

The chain has TRBV18 and TRBJ1-6, with 10 positions matching TRBD1. Per germline, CDR1 KGHSH and CDR2 LQKENI. V lost 3 bases to trimming and J lost 10 bases; unmatched junction nucleotides: 9. This CDR3 is 16 amino acids long. The CDR3 DNA is TGTGCCAGCTCACCTTCCGGGACAGGGGTTGAATCACCCCTCCACTTT. Amino acid sequence: CASSPSGTGVESPLHF.

This clone has just one count. This chain joins TRBV5-1 and TRBJ2-1; D gene uncertain. The length of the CDR3 is 11 residues. Trimming removed 2 bases at V and 6 bases at J, with 3 bases between. Germline V lookup: CDR1 SGHRS, CDR2 YFSETQ. Here the CDR3 DNA reads TGCGCCAGCAGCTTTTTCAATGAGCAGTTCTTC. It specifies CASSFFNEQFF. Together with reference TRBV5-1 and TRBJ2-1, the CDR3 gives the full variable domain: KAGVTQTPRYLIKTRGQQVTLSCSPISGHRSVSWYQQTPGQGLQFLFEYFSETQRNKGNFPGRFSGRQFSNSRSEMNVSTLELGDSALYLCASSFFNEQFFGPGTRLTVL.

This clone was observed a single time. The rearrangement uses TRBV7-2 and TRBJ1-5; 9 bases align to TRBD1. The CDR3 extends over 15 amino acids. The ends lost 4 bases at V and 3 bases at J; junction bases unmatched: 4. Germline V gene data show CDR1 as SGHTA and CDR2 as FQGNSA. The CDR3 DNA sequence: TGTGCCAGCAGCTCGGGACAGGGAAACAATCAGCCCCAGCATTTT. Translating gives CASSSGQGNNQPQHF. Variable domain in full (rest from reference TRBV7-2 and TRBJ1-5): GAGVSQSPSNKVTEKGKDVELRCDPISGHTALYWYRQSLGQGLEFLIYFQGNSAPDKSGLPSDRFSAERTGGSVSTLTIQRTQQEDSAVYLCASSSGQGNNQPQHFGDGTRLSIL.

The chain carries TRBV3-1 (or the pseudogene TRBV3-2) and TRBJ2-3; 8 nucleotides align to TRBD2. This CDR3 has 16 amino acids. Per the germline V gene, CDR1 is LGHDT and CDR2 is YNNKEL (reference sequence). The J segment lost 5 bases and the V segment lost 3 bases, leaving 10 bases of the junction unmatched. CDR3 bases: TGTGCCAGCAGCCAGGGGGGACTAGTTATAGTAGATACGCAGTATTTT. The encoded protein is CASSQGGLVIVDTQYF.

The chain couples TRBV28 to TRBJ1-6; the D gene is possibly TRBD1 (5 bases). This CDR3 has 13 amino acids. From germline, CDR1 is MDHEN and CDR2 SYDVKM. The V and J ends lost 6 bases and 5 bases respectively, with 8 bases between them. The CDR3 DNA follows: TGTGCCAGCAGGGGGCGGAATAATTCACCCCTCCACTTT. This codes for CASRGRNNSPLHF.

The V and J genes are TRBV9 and TRBJ1-3; D gene unclear. Trimming left V 0 bases short and J 0 bases short, with 7 bases between. Germline V gene lookup returns CDR1 SGDLS and CDR2 YYNGEE. This CDR3 spans 15 amino acids. The CDR3 sequence is CASSVDLSSGNTIYF. The CDR3 DNA reads as TGTGCCAGCAGCGTAGATCTCAGCTCTGGAAACACCATATATTTT.

The chain recombines TRBV30 with TRBJ1-1, with D maybe TRBD1 (5 bases). V lost 5 bases to trimming and J lost 1 base, with 11 bases between them. The CDR3 length is 13 residues. The germline gives CDR1 GTSNPN, CDR2 SVGIG (reference sequence). The CDR3 here is CAWGGPSNTEAFF. The CDR3 nucleotides are TGTGCCTGGGGGGGACCGTCGAACACTGAAGCTTTCTTT.

This sequence joins TRBV3-1 (or the pseudogene TRBV3-2) and TRBJ2-7; D remains unclear. This CDR3 region has 12 residues. Germline V lookup: CDR1 LGHDT, CDR2 YNNKEL (reference sequence). Trimming took off 1 base at V and 7 bases at J, with 8 bases between the two ends. The CDR3 nucleotides are TGTGCCAGCAGCCAAGGGACGTGGGAGCAGTACGTC. This gives the protein CASSQGTWEQYV.

The chain recombines TRBV7-9 with TRBJ1-1; D unresolved. The V and J ends lost 4 bases and 6 bases respectively, with 12 bases between them. The germline CDR1 and CDR2 sequences are SEHNR and FQNEAQ (reference sequence). This CDR3 has 13 amino acids. Written as DNA, the CDR3 is TGTGCCAGCAGCTCACCCAATCTGGCTGAAGCTTTCTTT. Translation: CASSSPNLAEAFF.

This sequence joins TRBV7-8 and TRBJ1-2; the D is unclear. Trimming cost V 5 bases and J 9 bases, with 13 bases left between them. This CDR3 contains 12 residues. Germline V gene sequence: CDR1 SGHVS, CDR2 FQNEAQ. Written as DNA, the CDR3 is TGTGCCAGCAGCCAGACTTTGGGTAGCTACACCTTC. It is translated as CASSQTLGSYTF.